This TCR beta chain emerged from a study of OX40 agonist ivuxolimab in advanced cancers. Study-wide findings and caveats: On average, CD8+ T cells had more expanded clones than CD4+. Some of the lowest clonal expansion was seen in partial responders at 0.1-3.0 mg/kg. A proportion of nonresponders additionally exhibited low normalized T-cell clonal expansion.

TCRdb keeps only in-frame clones here, not all; method: immunoSEQ multiplex PCR. The repertoire has roughly 56,000 clones, 70% to 90% of them found once; the top ten carry about 5.1%. Blood draws occurred at baseline, cycle 4 day 1, and cycle 7 day 1. This CDR3 has 15 residues. Germline V gives CDR1 SGHAT, CDR2 FQNNGV. V gave up 4 bases and J gave up 8 bases; unmatched junction bases: 6. With regard to this clone: As yet, its antigen is unknown.

This sample comprised CD4+ or CD8+ T cells sorted from blood, obtained in a trial of the OX40 agonist ivuxolimab. The J gene is TRBJ1-6, the V gene TRBV11-2; 9 nucleotides agree with TRBD1. This clonotype was obtained from an adult with an advanced solid tumor such as melanoma, head and neck, liver or kidney cancer. CDR3 sequence reads: CASSWTRDRDSPLHF. In DNA, the CDR3 is TGTGCCAGCAGCTGGACCCGGGACAGGGATTCACCCCTCCACTTT.